One sample yielded the 11 T cell receptor beta chains listed below, sequenced in a study of T cell responses to AZD1222 COVID-19 vaccine. TCRdb's copy holds only in-frame clones and misses some; the assay was immunoSEQ multiplex PCR. The data hold 110,000 to 150,000 clones, with roughly 90% observed a single time. The material sequenced was peripheral blood, taken on day 0 of AZD1222 vaccination. The origin of the receptors is an adult in good health.

The gene calls are TRBV2 and TRBJ2-1; 10 positions agree with TRBD2. The CDR3 runs 15 residues. Trimming took 5 bases from V and 5 from J; bases not matched to a gene: 6. In germline, CDR1 is SNHLY, CDR2 FYNNEI. This chain's CDR3 is CASSKLAGINNEQFF. The CDR3 region has the DNA TGTGCCAGCAGTAAACTAGCGGGGATTAACAATGAGCAGTTCTTC.

This clone was recorded only once. The chain carries TRBV14 and TRBJ2-7; D gene unclear. V lost 6 bases and J 2 bases, leaving 17 bases between the germline ends. This CDR3 region has 15 residues. Germline CDR1 reads SGHDN; CDR2 reads FVKESK. The CDR3 loop reads CASSRPLVLAYEQYF. CDR3 bases: TGTGCCAGCAGTCGACCGCTCGTACTCGCCTACGAGCAGTACTTC.

This chain connects TRBV7-6 to TRBJ2-2; TRBD1 aligns across 7 bases. CDR3 length: 14 residues. Germline assignment: CDR1 SGHVS and CDR2 FNYEAQ. Trimming cost V 4 bases and J 1 base; bases outside gene matches: 0. As DNA, the CDR3 is TGTGCCAGCAGCTACAGGGGGAACACCGGGGAGCTGTTTTTT. This translates into CASSYRGNTGELFF.

The chain recombines TRBV11-2 with TRBJ1-6; the D is unclear. The CDR3 is 18 residues long. Germline V CDR1 and CDR2: SGHAT, FQNNGV. Trimming cost V 1 base and J 0 bases, with 13 bases left between them. The CDR3 loop reads CASSLAPPRVSYNSPLHF. As DNA, the CDR3 is TGTGCCAGCAGCTTAGCCCCTCCTCGGGTCTCCTATAATTCACCCCTCCACTTT.

The V call is TRBV6-4, the J call TRBJ2-7; TRBD2 agrees at 8 bases. Germline V CDR1 and CDR2: MRHNA, SNTAGT. Trimming at V came to 4 bases and at J to 2 bases, leaving 22 bases not matched to a gene. This CDR3 has 20 residues. The CDR3 DNA reads TGTGCCAGCAGTGTTATGGTTGCGGGAGGCTCCCAGTTGGGGACCTACGAGCAGTACTTC. It yields the protein CASSVMVAGGSQLGTYEQYF.

The chain employs TRBV7-2 and TRBJ2-6; weak D call: TRBD2 (5 bases). Germline V gives CDR1 SGHTA, CDR2 FQGNSA. The CDR3 is made up of 15 amino acids. V lost 3 bases and J 4 bases, leaving 10 bases between the germline ends. The CDR3 region is CASSFLTGGANVLTF. For the CDR3, the DNA is TGTGCCAGCAGCTTTCTTACGGGGGGGGCCAACGTCCTGACTTTC.

The chain recombines TRBV4-3 with TRBJ2-1; 9 bases agree with TRBD1. CDR3 length: 15 residues. Germline lookup yields CDR1 LGHNA and CDR2 YSLEER. J was trimmed by 6 bases and V by 0 bases; bases with no gene match: 3. DNA of the CDR3: TGCGCCAGCAGCCAAGAACCGGGACAGGGCAATGAGCAGTTCTTC. This encodes CASSQEPGQGNEQFF.

This clone was observed a single time. This chain joins TRBV6-1 and TRBJ1-2, with D unclear. This CDR3 spans 16 amino acids. V lost 2 bases and J 0 bases, leaving 13 bases between the germline ends. Germline loops: CDR1 MNHNS, CDR2 SASEGT. CDR3 coding DNA: TGTGCCAGCAGTGAACGATCCGGGTCTACTAACTATGGCTACACCTTC. Its translation is CASSERSGSTNYGYTF.

This chain uses TRBV6-2 or TRBV6-3 with TRBJ2-2, with D uncertain. The V gene lost 0 bases and the J gene lost 4 bases, with 15 bases spanning the gap. This CDR3 is built from 17 residues. In germline, CDR1 is MNHEY, CDR2 SVGEGT. The CDR3 reads CASSYSSFPASTGELFF. Here the CDR3 DNA reads TGTGCCAGCAGTTACTCGTCCTTCCCAGCGAGCACCGGGGAGCTGTTTTTT.

DNA of the CDR3: TGTGCCAGCAGGCAGGGCTATGGCTACACCTTC. Translation gives CASRQGYGYTF. The rearrangement links TRBV12-3 or TRBV12-4 to TRBJ1-2; possible D gene TRBD1, 5 bases. The germline V and J ends were trimmed by 6 bases and 4 bases, with 6 bases remaining between them. This CDR3 region has 11 residues.

CDR3 coding DNA: TGTGCCAGCAGCCTTACCGGATGGGGTGTTACTGGAAACACCATATATTTT. This sequence encodes CASSLTGWGVTGNTIYF. The V gene is TRBV13, the J gene TRBJ1-3; D is undetermined. The V end was cut by 5 bases, the J end by 2 bases, with 19 bases between. The CDR3 has 17 residues. Per the germline V gene, CDR1 is PRHDT and CDR2 is FYEKMQ (reference sequence).